The clone carrying this T cell receptor beta chain occurred a few times. Its antigen is unknown. The data stem from a study of T cells in Graves' hyperthyroidism and ophthalmopathy. Researchers took RNA transcripts and amplified the TCR beta CDR3 regions from them. The HTBI primer set served for first-round RT-PCR of the TCR CDR3. Each CDR3 protein is one row after TCRdb ran MiXCR on the multiplex PCR reads. Among roughly 500,000 distinct CDR3 sequences, approximately 14% were seen once, and the ten largest hold less than 6%. Germline V CDR1 and CDR2: MGHRA, YSYEKL. CDR3 length equals 16 residues. The ends lost 0 bases at V and 7 bases at J; junction bases unmatched: 11. Findings and caveats of the study: Researchers found most expanded thyroid clonotypes above 0.001 in blood as well.

The sequence was collected from a woman in her thirties with Graves' hyperthyroidism that later progressed to Graves' ophthalmopathy. Sequenced: blood. The chain links TRBV4-1 to TRBJ2-7; 8 positions agree with TRBD2. CDR3 in amino acids: CASSQDFSGGPLEQYF. The CDR3 nucleotides read TGCGCCAGCAGCCAAGATTTTTCGGGAGGGCCCCTTGAGCAGTACTTC.